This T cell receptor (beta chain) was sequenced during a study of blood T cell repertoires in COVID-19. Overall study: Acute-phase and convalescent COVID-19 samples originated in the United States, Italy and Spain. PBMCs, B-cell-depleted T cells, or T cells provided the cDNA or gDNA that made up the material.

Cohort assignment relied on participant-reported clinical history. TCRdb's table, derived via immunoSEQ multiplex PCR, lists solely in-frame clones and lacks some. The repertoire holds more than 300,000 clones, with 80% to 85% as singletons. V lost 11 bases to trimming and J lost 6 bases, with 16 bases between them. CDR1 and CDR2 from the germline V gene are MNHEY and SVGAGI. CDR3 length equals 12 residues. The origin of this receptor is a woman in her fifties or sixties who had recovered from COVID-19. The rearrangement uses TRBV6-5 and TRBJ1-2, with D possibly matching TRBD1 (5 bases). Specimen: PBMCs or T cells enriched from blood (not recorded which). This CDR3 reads CARRWGGDGYTF. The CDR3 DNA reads TGTGCCCGCCGGTGGGGGGGGGATGGCTACACCTTC.